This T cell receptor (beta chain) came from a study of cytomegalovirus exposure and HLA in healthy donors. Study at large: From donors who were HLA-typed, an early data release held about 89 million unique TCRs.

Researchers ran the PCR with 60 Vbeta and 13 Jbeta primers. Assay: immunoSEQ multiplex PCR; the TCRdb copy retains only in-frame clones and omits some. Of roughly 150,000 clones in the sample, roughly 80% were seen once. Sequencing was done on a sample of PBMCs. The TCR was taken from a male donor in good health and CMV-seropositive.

The CDR3 nucleotides read TGTGCCAGCAGGACCAATAGTGGACAGAACTATGGCTACACCTTC. Translation: CASRTNSGQNYGYTF. This chain links TRBV6-4 with TRBJ1-2; a possible D gene is TRBD1 (6 bases). Germline CDR1 reads MRHNA; CDR2 reads SNTAGT. The V end lost 6 bases, the J end lost 2 bases, and 16 bases lay between the germline ends. The CDR3 is 15 amino acids.